This is a list of T cell receptor beta chains from one sample in a study of T cell responses to AZD1222 COVID-19 vaccine. TCRdb keeps only in-frame clones here, not all; method: immunoSEQ multiplex PCR. Of about 130,000 clones in the sample, 70% to 90% were seen once. The input for sequencing was peripheral blood, taken on day 0 of AZD1222 vaccination. The receptors derive from an adult in good health. Both conserved end residues are part of each CDR3. A D gene is named only where the DNA matches it firmly. The size entry is marked missing in some rows and otherwise reads once, few, many or a size class.

cdr3_aa,d_call,clone_size,cdr3_length,v_call,j_call
CASSSVGDPSYEQYF,.,.,15,TRBV6-5,TRBJ2-7
CASSIGLAGGETQYF,TRBD2,.,15,TRBV19,TRBJ2-5
CASTMWPGPYEQYF,.,.,14,TRBV2,TRBJ2-7
CASSLGRGHEETQYF,TRBD1,.,15,TRBV7-9,TRBJ2-5
CASSPSNTEAFF,.,once,12,TRBV11-2,TRBJ1-1
CATSSPRGGELFF,.,.,13,TRBV15,TRBJ2-2
CAWSLRGQNTGELFF,TRBD1,.,15,TRBV30,TRBJ2-2
CASRPTENTEAFF,.,.,13,TRBV27,TRBJ1-1
CASSTKNTEAFF,.,.,12,TRBV6-6,TRBJ1-1
CASSIAPWETQYF,.,.,13,TRBV19,TRBJ2-5
CASSVARGPNTEAFF,.,.,15,TRBV9,TRBJ1-1
CASSLVGGQGGDQETQYF,TRBD1,.,18,TRBV11-2,TRBJ2-5
CARRHEGRDSQTQYF,.,.,15,TRBV7-5,TRBJ2-5
CASSLDLGQARGANVLTF,TRBD1,.,18,TRBV11-2,TRBJ2-6
CASSLGGTIYTEAFF,.,.,15,TRBV7-9,TRBJ1-1
CASSPGLAVVSGELFF,TRBD2,few,16,TRBV5-6,TRBJ2-2
CASSSRASNYGYTF,.,.,14,TRBV7-9,TRBJ1-2
CASSFGQGGSEQYF,TRBD1,.,14,TRBV28,TRBJ2-7
CASSSSWGTAKGYTF,TRBD1,.,15,TRBV19,TRBJ1-2
CASSRGTEKAEAFF,TRBD1,.,14,TRBV7-9,TRBJ1-1
CASSMFPNTGELFF,.,.,14,TRBV19,TRBJ2-2
CAWSLFGVSTDTQYF,.,.,15,TRBV30,TRBJ2-3
CASSYSSQSTDTQYF,.,.,15,TRBV6-5,TRBJ2-3
CASSLWGRGFGHEQFF,.,.,16,TRBV11-2,TRBJ2-1
CASSVDLGSTDTQYF,.,.,15,TRBV9,TRBJ2-3
CASSYLRGEGIVGYTF,.,.,16,TRBV6-5,TRBJ1-2
CASSFVGYPSTDTQYF,.,.,16,TRBV6-5,TRBJ2-3
CASSLGKEGVETQYF,.,.,15,TRBV11-2,TRBJ2-5
CASSQDSGQGYPYEQYF,TRBD1,.,17,TRBV4-2,TRBJ2-7
CATAVVPLNTGELFF,.,.,15,TRBV5-1,TRBJ2-2
CASSQEGLGVREQYF,.,.,15,TRBV3-1/TRBV3-2,TRBJ2-7
CASSSDRSNEKLFF,.,.,14,TRBV27,TRBJ1-4
CASSLTSGSTYNEQFF,TRBD2,.,16,TRBV5-6,TRBJ2-1
CASRDYNEQFF,.,.,11,TRBV2,TRBJ2-1
CASSLLVPTVDTQYF,.,few,15,TRBV28,TRBJ2-3
CASSLGQGRGYTF,TRBD1,.,13,TRBV5-6,TRBJ1-2
CASSLDITGKNTIYF,.,.,15,TRBV11-2,TRBJ1-3
CASSPWGAEGQPQHF,.,.,15,TRBV19,TRBJ1-5
CASSQEVAGYVRELFF,TRBD2,few,16,TRBV4-1,TRBJ2-2
CSVLGGTYEQYF,TRBD2,.,12,TRBV29-1,TRBJ2-7
CASSLRPAGYSNQPQHF,.,.,17,TRBV11-2,TRBJ1-5
CASTQSGGRHQPQHF,.,.,15,TRBV6-5,TRBJ1-5
CAFRDSTYNEQFF,TRBD1,.,13,TRBV10-3,TRBJ2-1
CASSFGLAGDSEQFF,TRBD2,.,15,TRBV6-5,TRBJ2-1
CASSLSGMAGELFF,.,.,14,TRBV3-1/TRBV3-2,TRBJ2-2
CASSPGLAGDQETQYF,TRBD2,.,16,TRBV9,TRBJ2-5
CASSLAEGLPYGYTF,.,.,15,TRBV7-9,TRBJ1-2
CASSLSSGNTIYF,.,.,13,TRBV12-3/TRBV12-4,TRBJ1-3
CASSSMMGVSSYNEQFF,.,.,17,TRBV10-1,TRBJ2-1
CASSSTGARGGTQYF,.,.,15,TRBV11-2,TRBJ2-5
CASSLTSDRAGTGELFF,TRBD1,once,17,TRBV18,TRBJ2-2